This T cell receptor (beta chain) was sequenced during a study of blood T cell repertoires in COVID-19. Study as a whole: Whether acute or convalescent, the COVID-19 samples came from the United States, Italy and Spain. The analysed material was cDNA or gDNA that came from T cells, B-cell-depleted T cells, or PBMCs.

In the source study's methods: Using reference gene primer amplification, nucleated cell counts were estimated. The assay was immunoSEQ multiplex PCR, and TCRdb's table has in-frame clones only and misses some. V and J calls and clone size are as listed in that table; D and trimming were resolved from the DNA. This sample yields about 210,000 clones, of which almost 85% are seen a single time; 10% to 15% belongs to the top ten. This receptor was identified in a woman in her forties with acute or convalescent COVID-19. Input material: peripheral blood.

The CDR3 DNA follows: TGTGCCATCGCTAAGGACAGGGGATACAATGAGCAGTTCTTC. The encoded protein is CAIAKDRGYNEQFF. This chain uses TRBV10-3 with TRBJ2-1; TRBD1 aligns across 9 bases. The CDR3 covers 14 residues. V dropped 8 bases and J dropped 4; count of bases not matched to a gene: 6. Germline V gene data show CDR1 as ENHRY and CDR2 as SYGVKD.